These 16 T cell receptor beta chains share one sample of origin, sequenced in a study of cytomegalovirus exposure and HLA in healthy donors. Researchers ran the PCR with 60 Vbeta and 13 Jbeta primers. Profiling relied on immunoSEQ multiplex PCR, and the TCRdb table lists in-frame clones only, not all of them. Of 120,000 or so clones in the sample, about three quarters were seen once. The specimen was PBMCs. Every receptor here comes from a young woman in good health and CMV-seronegative.

The chain joins TRBV7-3 to TRBJ2-2; 7 positions match TRBD2. V shed 2 bases and J 2 bases; nucleotides not matched to a gene: 2. The CDR3 has 15 residues. Germline V gives CDR1 SGHTA, CDR2 FQGTGA. DNA of the CDR3: TGTGCCAGCAGCTTAGGCGGGAGCAACACCGGGGAGCTGTTTTTT. Amino acid sequence: CASSLGGSNTGELFF.

This chain links TRBV10-3 with TRBJ2-7, with TRBD1 identical over 9 bases. Trimming cost V 6 bases and J 5 bases; bases outside gene matches: 8. Looked up from germline, CDR1 is ENHRY and CDR2 is SYGVKD. The CDR3 has 14 amino acids. CDR3 DNA: TGTGCCATCAGGGGGGACAGGGTACTCCACGAGCAGTACTTC. Protein: CAIRGDRVLHEQYF.

This clone was seen once. This chain connects TRBV7-9 to TRBJ2-5, with TRBD1 matching 8 bases. Germline V CDR1 and CDR2: SEHNR, FQNEAQ (reference sequence). Trimming at V came to 5 bases and at J to 0 bases, leaving 5 bases not matched to a gene. The CDR3 sequence is 15 residues long. The CDR3 protein is CASSVGQANQETQYF. The CDR3 nucleotides read TGTGCCAGCAGCGTGGGACAGGCAAACCAAGAGACCCAGTACTTC.

The rearrangement uses TRBV28 and TRBJ2-5, with a tentative D call TRBD2 (6 bases). From germline, CDR1 is MDHEN and CDR2 SYDVKM. The CDR3 extends over 14 amino acids. V was pared by 1 base and J by 2 bases, with 8 bases between. The CDR3 loop is CASSLYGGQETQYF. In DNA, the CDR3 is TGTGCCAGCAGTTTATACGGGGGACAAGAGACCCAGTACTTC.

This clone was seen a handful of times. The chain couples TRBV30 to TRBJ2-7, with D tentatively TRBD1 (6 bases). This CDR3 is 12 amino acids long. Germline V gives CDR1 GTSNPN, CDR2 SVGIG (reference sequence). V was pared by 2 bases and J by 9 bases, with 14 bases between. The CDR3: CAWSLTQGLQYF. The CDR3 DNA reads TGTGCCTGGAGTCTCACGCAGGGGTTGCAGTACTTC.

The rearrangement joins TRBV7-2 to TRBJ1-5; 7 bases fit TRBD1. This CDR3 spans 15 amino acids. Germline V gene lookup returns CDR1 SGHTA and CDR2 FQGNSA. The V gene end was trimmed by 4 bases and the J gene end by 3 bases; junction bases not matched to a gene: 6. DNA for the CDR3: TGTGCCAGCAGCTCGGGGACAGTTGCCAATCAGCCCCAGCATTTT. Amino acid sequence: CASSSGTVANQPQHF. The full variable domain, with the rest looked up from reference TRBV7-2 and TRBJ1-5, is GAGVSQSPSNKVTEKGKDVELRCDPISGHTALYWYRQSLGQGLEFLIYFQGNSAPDKSGLPSDRFSAERTGGSVSTLTIQRTQQEDSAVYLCASSSGTVANQPQHFGDGTRLSIL.

This chain joins TRBV15 and TRBJ1-6; no definite D call. Trimming left V 3 bases short and J 7 bases short, with 7 bases between. Germline CDR1 LNHNV, CDR2 YYDKDF (reference sequence). The CDR3 extends over 13 amino acids. The CDR3 DNA is TGTGCCACCAGCAGGGGCCGGAATTCACCCCTCCACTTT. It yields the protein CATSRGRNSPLHF. Filled out from reference TRBV15 and TRBJ1-6, the complete variable domain reads DAMVIQNPRYQVTQFGKPVTLSCSQTLNHNVMYWYQQKSSQAPKLLFHYYDKDFNNEADTPDNFQSRRPNTSFCFLDIRSPGLGDTAMYLCATSRGRNSPLHFGNGTRLTVT.

The chain links TRBV7-9 to TRBJ1-2; D is ambiguous. Per the germline V gene, CDR1 is SEHNR and CDR2 is FQNEAQ (reference sequence). The CDR3 extends over 14 amino acids. The ends were cut back, 6 bases at V and 7 bases at J, with 18 bases in the middle. Here the CDR3 DNA reads TGTGCCAGCAGGGTTCTCTTGGGCTCTGGTGGCTACACCTTC. This encodes CASRVLLGSGGYTF.

This sequence joins TRBV19 and TRBJ1-1; unclear D gene. From germline, CDR1 is LNHDA and CDR2 SQIVND (reference sequence). Trimming took off 0 bases at V and 1 base at J, with 9 bases between the two ends. This CDR3 region has 15 residues. CDR3 bases: TGTGCCAGTAGTATAGACCTGGCCAAGAACACTGAAGCTTTCTTT. It is translated as CASSIDLAKNTEAFF.

The rearrangement joins TRBV6-6 to TRBJ2-1; 8 bases are shared with TRBD2. There are 14 residues in the CDR3. J lost 8 bases, V lost 7 bases, and 10 bases had no gene match. The germline V gene encodes CDR1 MNHNY and CDR2 SVGAGI (reference sequence). CDR3: CASTVAGKGDEQFF. As DNA, the CDR3 is TGTGCCAGCACCGTAGCGGGAAAAGGCGATGAGCAGTTCTTC.

The chain combines TRBV5-4 with TRBJ2-7; 9 bases align to TRBD1. The germline gives CDR1 SGHNT, CDR2 YYREEE (reference sequence). The V segment lost 1 base and the J segment 6 bases; nucleotides outside the gene matches: 5. This CDR3 contains 14 residues. CDR3: CASSLWGQGLEQYF. DNA of the CDR3: TGTGCCAGCAGCTTGTGGGGACAGGGCCTCGAGCAGTACTTC. The whole variable domain, filled in from reference TRBV5-4 and TRBJ2-7, reads ETGVTQSPTHLIKTRGQQVTLRCSSQSGHNTVSWYQQALGQGPQFIFQYYREEENGRGNFPPRFSGLQFPNYSSELNVNALELDDSALYLCASSLWGQGLEQYFGPGTRLTVT.

The V and J genes are TRBV5-4 and TRBJ2-7; D not certain. Deletions cut 3 bases from V and 4 bases from J, with 8 bases between. CDR1 SGHNT and CDR2 YYREEE come from the germline V gene (reference sequence). The CDR3 sequence is 12 residues long. The CDR3 spells CASSSGAYEQYF. The CDR3, as DNA: TGTGCCAGCAGCTCCGGAGCTTACGAGCAGTACTTC.

The sample holds a few counts of this clone. This chain connects TRBV6-5 to TRBJ2-3; 11 positions match TRBD2. With 6 bases clipped from V and 1 base from J, the junction kept 3 bases outside the gene matches. In germline, CDR1 is MNHEY, CDR2 SVGAGI. This CDR3 region has 15 residues. CDR3 sequence: CASRAGLAGTDTQYF. CDR3 nucleotide sequence: TGTGCCAGCAGAGCGGGACTAGCGGGCACAGATACGCAGTATTTT.

The V and J genes are TRBV27 and TRBJ1-2; unclear D gene. V was shortened by 6 bases and J by 3 bases, with 8 bases between the two germline ends. Looked up from germline, CDR1 is MNHEY and CDR2 is SMNVEV (reference sequence). CDR3 size: 12 residues. The CDR3 DNA reads as TGTGCCAGCAGGGACGGGGACTATGGCTACACCTTC. Translation: CASRDGDYGYTF.

This chain's CDR3 is CAWSVRRLADSGNTIYF. The CDR3 DNA follows: TGTGCCTGGAGTGTTCGGAGGCTAGCGGACTCTGGAAACACCATATATTTT. V usage is TRBV30 and J usage is TRBJ1-3, with unresolved D. CDR1 and CDR2 from the germline V gene are GTSNPN and SVGIG (reference sequence). This CDR3 region has 17 residues. Between the trimmed V and J ends, which lost 0 bases and 0 bases, there was a span of 15 bases. Together with reference TRBV30 and TRBJ1-3, the CDR3 gives the full variable domain: SQTIHQWPATLVQPVGSPLSLECTVEGTSNPNLYWYRQAAGRGLQLLFYSVGIGQISSEVPQNLSASRPQDRQFILSSKKLLLSDSGFYLCAWSVRRLADSGNTIYFGEGSWLTVV.

The chain has TRBV29-1 and TRBJ2-6, with TRBD2 as a possible D gene (5 bases). CDR1 is SQVTM and CDR2 is ANQGSEA in the germline V gene. Trimming left V 5 bases short and J 6 bases short, with 11 bases between. CDR3 size: 13 residues. CDR3 nucleotide sequence: TGCAGCGTTCGTAAGAGGGAGGCCAACGTCCTGACTTTC. Translation gives CSVRKREANVLTF.